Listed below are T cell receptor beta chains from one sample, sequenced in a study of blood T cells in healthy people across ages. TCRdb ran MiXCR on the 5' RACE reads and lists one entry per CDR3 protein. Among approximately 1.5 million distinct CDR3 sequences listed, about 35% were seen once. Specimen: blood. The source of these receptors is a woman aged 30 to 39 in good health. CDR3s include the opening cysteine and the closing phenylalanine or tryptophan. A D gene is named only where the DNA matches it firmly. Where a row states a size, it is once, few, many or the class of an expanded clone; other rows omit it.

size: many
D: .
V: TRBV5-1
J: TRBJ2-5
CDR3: CASSLGQETQYF
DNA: TGTGCCAGCAGTTTAGGCCAAGAGACCCAGTACTTC

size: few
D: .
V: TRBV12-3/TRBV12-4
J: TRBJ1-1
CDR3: CASSPGGVGTEAFF
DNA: TGTGCCAGCAGTCCCGGGGGCGTTGGCACTGAAGCTTTCTTT

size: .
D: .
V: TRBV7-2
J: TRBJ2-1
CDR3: CASSPAGTQGPFF
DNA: TGTGCCAGCAGCCCCGCGGGGACCCAGGGTCCGTTCTTC

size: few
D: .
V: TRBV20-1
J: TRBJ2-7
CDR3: CSARGTEQYF
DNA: TGCAGTGCTAGAGGGACCGAGCAGTACTTC

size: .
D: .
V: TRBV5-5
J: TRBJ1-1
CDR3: CASNFSQEEYTEAFF
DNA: TGTGCCAGCAACTTCTCTCAGGAGGAATACACTGAAGCTTTCTTT

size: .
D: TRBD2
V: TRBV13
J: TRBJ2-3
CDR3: CASGLEAGGFTSTDTQYF
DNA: TGTGCCAGCGGCTTAGAGGCGGGGGGCTTCACTAGCACAGATACGCAGTATTTT

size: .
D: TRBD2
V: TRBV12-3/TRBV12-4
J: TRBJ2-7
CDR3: CASKHSLAGGNEQYF
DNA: TGTGCCAGTAAACATTCTCTAGCGGGAGGGAACGAGCAGTACTTC

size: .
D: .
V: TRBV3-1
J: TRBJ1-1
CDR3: CASSPRGGKGTEAFF
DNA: TGTGCCAGCAGCCCCCGGGGTGGGAAGGGCACTGAAGCTTTCTTT

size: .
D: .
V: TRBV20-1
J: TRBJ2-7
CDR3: CSASSAQYEQYF
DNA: TGCAGTGCTAGTAGCGCTCAATACGAGCAGTACTTC

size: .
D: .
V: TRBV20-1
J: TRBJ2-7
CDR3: CSARPRVDYEQYF
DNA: TGCAGTGCTAGGCCGAGAGTTGACTACGAGCAGTACTTC

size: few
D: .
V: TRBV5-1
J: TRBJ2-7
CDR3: CASSLGGDGAYEQYF
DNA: TGCGCCAGCAGCCTGGGTGGGGACGGAGCCTACGAGCAGTACTTC

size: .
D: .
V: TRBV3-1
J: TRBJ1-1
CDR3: CASSQDRGTTWGTEAFF
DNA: TGTGCCAGCAGCCAAGATCGAGGGACAACGTGGGGCACTGAAGCTTTCTTT

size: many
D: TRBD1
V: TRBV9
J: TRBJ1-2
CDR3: CASTVGGQQQGYGYTF
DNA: TGTGCCAGCACGGTAGGGGGCCAACAACAGGGCTATGGCTACACCTTC

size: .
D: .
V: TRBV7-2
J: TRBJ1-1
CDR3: CASSWDTPAFF
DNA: TGTGCCAGCAGCTGGGACACGCCAGCTTTCTTT

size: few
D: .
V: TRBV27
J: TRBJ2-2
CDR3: CASRLIGTGELFF
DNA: TGTGCCAGCAGACTCATTGGCACCGGGGAGCTGTTTTTT

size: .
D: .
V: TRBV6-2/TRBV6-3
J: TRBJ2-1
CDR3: CASSYSGAEQFF
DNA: TGTGCCAGCAGTTACTCCGGGGCGGAGCAGTTCTTC

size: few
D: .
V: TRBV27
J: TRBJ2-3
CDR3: CASSVRLNGRTDTQYF
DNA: TGTGCCAGCAGTGTACGACTAAACGGGCGCACAGATACGCAGTATTTT

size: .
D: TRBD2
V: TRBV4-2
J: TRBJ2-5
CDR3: CASSQDPAAGGQETQYF
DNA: TGTGCCAGCAGCCAAGATCCTGCAGCGGGGGGGCAGGAGACCCAGTACTTC

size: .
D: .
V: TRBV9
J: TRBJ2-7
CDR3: CASSTRQDSYEQYF
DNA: TGTGCCAGCAGCACCCGACAGGACTCCTACGAGCAGTACTTC

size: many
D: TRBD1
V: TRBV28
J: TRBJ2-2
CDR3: CASSLQGSTGELFF
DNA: TGTGCCAGCAGCTTACAGGGGTCCACCGGGGAGCTGTTTTTT

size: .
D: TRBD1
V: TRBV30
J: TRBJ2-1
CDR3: CAWSYRGDEQFF
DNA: TGTGCCTGGAGTTACAGGGGAGATGAGCAGTTCTTC

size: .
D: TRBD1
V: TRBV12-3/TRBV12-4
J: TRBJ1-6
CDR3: CASSLSIRGPRPLHF
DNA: TGTGCCAGCAGTTTATCTATCAGGGGGCCCCGTCCCCTCCACTTT

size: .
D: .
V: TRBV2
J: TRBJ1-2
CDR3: CASSQTLDRPGGYTF
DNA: TGTGCCAGCAGTCAAACCCTGGACCGCCCAGGCGGCTACACCTTC

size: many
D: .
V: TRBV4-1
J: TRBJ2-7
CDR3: CASSQDYSEGYYEQYF
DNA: TGCGCCAGCAGCCAAGATTATAGCGAGGGTTATTACGAGCAGTACTTC

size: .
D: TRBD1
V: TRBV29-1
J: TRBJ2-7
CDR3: CSVNRGREQYF
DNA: TGCAGCGTCAACAGGGGGCGAGAGCAGTACTTC

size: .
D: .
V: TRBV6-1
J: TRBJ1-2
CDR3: CASSEDLGADGYTF
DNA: TGTGCCAGCAGTGAAGATCTGGGGGCGGATGGCTACACCTTC

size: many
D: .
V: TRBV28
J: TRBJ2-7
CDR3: CASSSSGELSYEQYF
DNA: TGTGCCAGCAGTTCGTCAGGTGAATTGTCCTACGAGCAGTACTTC

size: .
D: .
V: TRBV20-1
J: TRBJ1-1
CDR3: CSAREAGASTEAFF
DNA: TGCAGTGCTAGAGAGGCAGGGGCGAGCACTGAAGCTTTCTTT

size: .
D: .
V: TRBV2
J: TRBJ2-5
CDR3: CASRRDWSLETQYF
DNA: TGTGCCAGCAGGCGGGACTGGAGTTTAGAGACCCAGTACTTC

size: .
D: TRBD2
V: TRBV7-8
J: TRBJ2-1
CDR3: CASSKAASGGYNEQFF
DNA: TGTGCCAGCAGCAAAGCCGCTAGCGGGGGATACAATGAGCAGTTCTTC

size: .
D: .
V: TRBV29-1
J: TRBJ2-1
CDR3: CSVLGNEQFF
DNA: TGCAGCGTGCTGGGTAATGAGCAGTTCTTC

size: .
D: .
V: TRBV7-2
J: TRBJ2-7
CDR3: CASSLVRADYEQYF
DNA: TGTGCCAGCAGCTTAGTTAGGGCGGACTACGAGCAGTACTTC

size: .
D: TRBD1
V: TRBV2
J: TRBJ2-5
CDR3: CASSGTVETRYF
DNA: TGTGCCAGCAGCGGGACAGTTGAGACCCGGTACTTC

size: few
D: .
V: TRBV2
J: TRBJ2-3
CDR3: CASSEALQAQYF
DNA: TGTGCCAGCAGTGAAGCGCTTCAGGCGCAGTATTTT

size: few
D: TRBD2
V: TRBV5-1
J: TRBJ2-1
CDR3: CASSTGGTSGYNEQFF
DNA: TGCGCCAGCAGCACCGGGGGGACTAGCGGATACAATGAGCAGTTCTTC

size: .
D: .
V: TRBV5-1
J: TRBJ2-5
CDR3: CASSSSCGGCPETQYF
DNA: TGCGCCAGCAGCTCAAGCTGTGGGGGGTGTCCAGAGACCCAGTACTTC

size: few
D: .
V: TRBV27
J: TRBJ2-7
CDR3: CASSLERISSYEQYF
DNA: TGTGCCAGCAGTTTAGAACGGATTAGCTCCTACGAGCAGTACTTC

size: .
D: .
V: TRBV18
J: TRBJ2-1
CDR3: CASSPREEQFF
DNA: TGTGCCAGCTCACCACGAGAGGAGCAGTTCTTC

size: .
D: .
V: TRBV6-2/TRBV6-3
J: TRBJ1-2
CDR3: CASGGAGNYGYTF
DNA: TGTGCCAGCGGGGGGGCTGGGAACTATGGCTACACCTTC

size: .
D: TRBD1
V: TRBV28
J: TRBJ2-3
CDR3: CASSTGAGQGVVTSSDTQYF
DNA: TGTGCCAGCAGCACCGGGGCCGGACAGGGGGTAGTTACTTCATCAGATACGCAGTATTTT

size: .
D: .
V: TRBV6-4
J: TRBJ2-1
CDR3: CASSDSAGSYNEQFF
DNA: TGTGCCAGCAGTGACTCGGCGGGCTCCTACAATGAGCAGTTCTTC

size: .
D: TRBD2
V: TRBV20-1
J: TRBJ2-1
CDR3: CSATSLAGGLYNEQFF
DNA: TGCAGTGCTACTTCCCTAGCGGGGGGCCTATACAATGAGCAGTTCTTC

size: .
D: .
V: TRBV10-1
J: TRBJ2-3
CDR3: CASSVGEAGTQYF
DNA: TGCGCCAGCAGTGTGGGAGAAGCGGGTACGCAGTATTTT

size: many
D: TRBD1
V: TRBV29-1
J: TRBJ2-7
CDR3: CSVWDRDHYEQYF
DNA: TGCAGCGTATGGGACAGGGATCACTACGAGCAGTACTTC

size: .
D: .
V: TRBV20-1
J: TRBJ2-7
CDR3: CSASTLPSEQYF
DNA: TGCAGTGCTTCTACCCTCCCGAGTGAGCAGTACTTC

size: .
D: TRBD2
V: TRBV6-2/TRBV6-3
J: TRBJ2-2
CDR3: CASETSGRDANTGELFF
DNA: TGTGCCAGCGAAACTAGCGGGAGAGACGCGAACACCGGGGAGCTGTTTTTT

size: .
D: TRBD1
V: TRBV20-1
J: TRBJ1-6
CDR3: CSARGAGGSNSPLHF
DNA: TGCAGTGCTAGAGGCGCAGGGGGAAGTAATTCACCCCTCCACTTT

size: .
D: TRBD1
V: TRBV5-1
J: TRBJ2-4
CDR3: CASSRDREGNIQYF
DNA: TGCGCCAGCAGCCGGGACAGGGAAGGAAACATTCAGTACTTC

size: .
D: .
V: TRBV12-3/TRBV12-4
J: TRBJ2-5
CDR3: CASSALFGQETQYF
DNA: TGTGCCAGCAGTGCCTTATTCGGGCAAGAGACCCAGTACTTC

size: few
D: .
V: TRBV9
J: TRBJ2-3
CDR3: CASSVLETDTQYF
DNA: TGTGCCAGCAGCGTCCTAGAGACAGATACGCAGTATTTT

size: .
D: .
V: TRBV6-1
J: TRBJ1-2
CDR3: CASTHRDYGYTF
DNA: TGTGCCAGCACACACAGGGACTATGGCTACACCTTC

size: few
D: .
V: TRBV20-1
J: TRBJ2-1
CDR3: CSATNRGASTYNEQFF
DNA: TGCAGTGCTACAAACCGAGGGGCATCGACCTACAATGAGCAGTTCTTC

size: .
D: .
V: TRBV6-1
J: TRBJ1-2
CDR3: CASSEPGKSTGYTF
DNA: TGTGCCAGCAGTGAACCCGGGAAGTCTACTGGCTACACCTTC

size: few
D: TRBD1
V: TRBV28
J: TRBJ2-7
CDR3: CASRQPGQGAREQYF
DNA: TGTGCCAGCAGGCAACCGGGACAGGGGGCGCGGGAGCAGTACTTC

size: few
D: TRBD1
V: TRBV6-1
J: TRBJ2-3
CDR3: CAVRGLTDTQYF
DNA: TGTGCCGTGAGGGGGCTGACAGATACGCAGTATTTT

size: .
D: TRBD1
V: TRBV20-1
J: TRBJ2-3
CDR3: CSAILGQGADTQYF
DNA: TGCAGTGCTATCCTAGGACAGGGTGCAGATACGCAGTATTTT

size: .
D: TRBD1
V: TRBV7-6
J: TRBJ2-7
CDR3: CASSPRGTGGYEQYF
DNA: TGTGCCAGCAGCCCCCGAGGGACAGGGGGCTACGAGCAGTACTTC